The 25 T cell receptor beta chains reported below all come from one sample, sequenced in a study of neurological immune-mediated disorders. TCRdb called the 5' RACE reads again in MiXCR, with one record for every CDR3 protein. The sample holds 45,000 to 60,000 distinct CDR3 sequences, roughly 2.5% seen once. The source material was PBMCs. The origin of the receptors is a man aged 45-65 years with multiple sclerosis.

This clonotype was picked up many times. The gene calls are TRBV5-1 and TRBJ2-2; no definite D call. The CDR3 runs to 14 residues. Germline values: CDR1 SGHRS, CDR2 YFSETQ. Deletions cut 3 bases from V and 1 base from J, with 7 bases between. CDR3 protein: CASSSGQNTGELFF. CDR3 DNA: TGCGCCAGCAGCTCGGGCCAGAACACCGGGGAGCTGTTTTTT.

This clonotype was observed at least ten times. CDR3 nucleotides: TGCGCCAGCAGCTCACTAGCGGGGCTTAACAATGAGCAGTTCTTC. It codes for CASSSLAGLNNEQFF. The chain links TRBV5-1 to TRBJ2-1; 10 bases map to TRBD2. The CDR3 spans 15 residues. V lost 3 bases to trimming and J lost 5 bases; unmatched junction nucleotides: 5. Germline loops: CDR1 SGHRS, CDR2 YFSETQ.

This clonotype was seen ten or more times. This rearrangement joins TRBV6-5 to TRBJ1-2; the match to TRBD1 covers 7 bases. V gave up 6 bases and J gave up 2 bases; unmatched junction bases: 3. This CDR3 is 13 amino acids long. CDR1 and CDR2 from the germline V gene are MNHEY and SVGAGI. For the CDR3, the DNA is TGTGCCAGCAGCTGGACAGGAAACTATGGCTACACCTTC. It codes for CASSWTGNYGYTF.

This clonotype was seen more than once but under ten times. The rearrangement links TRBV5-1 to TRBJ2-1; possibly TRBD1 or TRBD2 for D (5 bases each). Germline lookup yields CDR1 SGHRS and CDR2 YFSETQ. V was shortened by 0 bases and J by 6 bases, with 10 bases between the two germline ends. The CDR3 totals 14 residues. The CDR3 nucleotides are TGCGCCAGCAGCTTGGGGCACGGGACCAATGAGCAGTTCTTC. It translates to CASSLGHGTNEQFF.

This clonotype was counted at least ten times. This rearrangement joins TRBV7-2 to TRBJ1-5; the D gene is possibly TRBD1 (6 bases). Germline V gene lookup returns CDR1 SGHTA and CDR2 FQGNSA. V dropped 2 bases and J dropped 2 bases, with 10 bases sitting between them. This CDR3 spans 15 amino acids. CDR3 in DNA: TGTGCCAGCAGCTTAAACCGACAGGGCAATCAGCCCCAGCATTTT. This translates into CASSLNRQGNQPQHF.

The chain uses TRBV6-5 and TRBJ1-2; 11 bases align to TRBD1. The CDR3 spans 16 residues. CDR1 is MNHEY and CDR2 is SVGAGI in the germline V gene. Trimming at V came to 3 bases and at J to 4 bases, leaving 7 bases not matched to a gene. CDR3 sequence reads: CASSYLRTGGSYGYTF. In nucleotides, the CDR3 is TGTGCCAGCAGTTATCTCCGGACAGGGGGCAGCTATGGCTACACCTTC.

This clonotype was recorded many times. The chain couples TRBV20-1 to TRBJ1-6; tentatively, D is TRBD1 (6 bases). CDR1 and CDR2 from the germline V gene are DFQATT and SNEGSKA (reference sequence). The CDR3 length is 15 residues. V was pared by 0 bases and J by 7 bases, with 13 bases between. Here the CDR3 reads CSARDRGLGNSPLHF. The CDR3 DNA follows: TGCAGTGCTAGAGACAGGGGCCTAGGGAATTCACCCCTCCACTTT.

The sample holds many counts of this clonotype. The chain couples TRBV7-9 to TRBJ2-5; D is ambiguous. With 5 bases removed from V and 2 bases from J, the gap between germline ends came to 12 bases. Germline loops: CDR1 SEHNR, CDR2 FQNEAQ (reference sequence). There are 14 residues in the CDR3. For the CDR3, the DNA is TGTGCCAGCAGCCCAAGGGCAGTTCAAGAGACCCAGTACTTC. This translates into CASSPRAVQETQYF.

At least ten counts were recorded for this clonotype. V and J are TRBV7-3 and TRBJ1-1; D perhaps matches TRBD1 (6 bases). The CDR3 runs 17 residues. Germline V CDR1 and CDR2: SGHTA, FQGTGA. Trimming shortened V by 1 base and J by 3 bases, and 18 bases separated the two germline ends. CDR3 DNA: TGTGCCAGCAGCTTAAGGGGGGCAGGGAGGTCGGACACTGAAGCTTTCTTT. Residues: CASSLRGAGRSDTEAFF.

This clonotype was seen ten or more times. The chain recombines TRBV18 with TRBJ2-7; D call uncertain. The CDR3 totals 12 residues. Germline V gene lookup returns CDR1 KGHSH and CDR2 LQKENI. The V end lost 3 bases, the J end lost 5 bases, and 8 bases lay between the germline ends. As DNA, the CDR3 is TGTGCCAGCTCACCGGGAAGGAACGAGCAGTACTTC. Translating gives CASSPGRNEQYF. Full variable domain (missing parts from reference TRBV18 and TRBJ2-7): NAGVMQNPRHLVRRRGQEARLRCSPMKGHSHVYWYRQLPEEGLKFMVYLQKENIIDESGMPKERFSAEFPKEGPSILRIQQVVRGDSAAYFCASSPGRNEQYFGPGTRLTVT.

This clonotype showed up many times. The gene calls are TRBV5-6 and TRBJ2-4; TRBD1 might be the D (6 bases). V lost 1 base to trimming and J lost 9 bases, with 20 bases between them. The germline V gene has CDR1 SGHDT and CDR2 YYEEEE. CDR3 length: 16 residues. CDR3 nucleotides: TGTGCCAGCAGCTTGCGGGTGGGCATGGGGGCTGGCATTCAGTACTTC. Residues: CASSLRVGMGAGIQYF.

This clonotype showed up many times. This chain links TRBV7-2 with TRBJ2-7, with 7 bases matching TRBD2. Germline V lookup: CDR1 SGHTA, CDR2 FQGNSA. V dropped 3 bases and J dropped 0; count of bases not matched to a gene: 5. This CDR3 has 15 residues. The CDR3, as DNA: TGTGCCAGCAGCTTTAGTGGGACTAACTCCTACGAGCAGTACTTC. This encodes CASSFSGTNSYEQYF.

This clonotype was counted at least ten times. The chain joins TRBV29-1 to TRBJ2-7, with 7 bases that match TRBD1. Germline V gene lookup returns CDR1 SQVTM and CDR2 ANQGSEA. J gave up 3 bases and V 7 bases, and 6 bases lay outside the gene matches. The CDR3 is 12 amino acids. The CDR3 coding sequence is TGCAGCGCAGGACAGGACAACTACGAGCAGTACTTC. Translated: CSAGQDNYEQYF.

This clonotype was picked up many times. The genes are TRBV12-3 or TRBV12-4 and TRBJ1-2; possible D gene TRBD1, 5 bases. CDR3 length equals 14 residues. Trimming took 6 bases from V and 2 from J, leaving 13 bases between them. CDR3 sequence reads: CASSSGHLNYGYTF. In DNA form, the CDR3 reads TGTGCCAGCAGCTCAGGACACTTAAACTATGGCTACACCTTC.

The sample holds many counts of this clonotype. J is TRBJ2-1 and V is TRBV6-2 or TRBV6-3, with TRBD2 matching 7 bases. Germline CDR1 MNHEY, CDR2 SVGEGT. The CDR3 covers 19 residues. V was pared by 2 bases and J by 4 bases, with 17 bases of the junction left unmatched. CDR3 DNA: TGTGCCAGCAGTTACCCTCGGGGCGTAGCGGGTGCATCATACAATGAGCAGTTCTTC. This codes for CASSYPRGVAGASYNEQFF.

This clonotype appeared many times. The chain uses TRBV7-9 and TRBJ1-1; 7 nucleotides line up with TRBD1. CDR3 length equals 15 residues. With 5 bases clipped from V and 0 bases from J, the junction kept 6 bases outside the gene matches. Germline-derived CDR1 and CDR2 are SEHNR and FQNEAQ (reference sequence). CDR3 region: CASSPKDRLNTEAFF. In nucleotides, the CDR3 is TGTGCCAGCAGCCCGAAGGACAGGCTGAACACTGAAGCTTTCTTT.

There are many counts of this clonotype. The J gene is TRBJ2-3, the V gene TRBV9; D gene uncertain. The CDR3 loop spans 16 amino acids. From germline, CDR1 is SGDLS and CDR2 YYNGEE. Trimming took off 3 bases at V and 0 bases at J, with 14 bases between the two ends. CDR3 coding DNA: TGTGCCAGCAGCGCGGCACGATCCACTAGCACAGATACGCAGTATTTT. Its protein is CASSAARSTSTDTQYF.

This clonotype came up many times. This chain links TRBV12-3 or TRBV12-4 with TRBJ2-7; D gene ambiguous. This CDR3 spans 17 amino acids. Trimming pared 3 bases from V and 3 bases from J, leaving 21 bases between. For the CDR3, the DNA is TGTGCCAGCAGTTTTAGGCAGGCCATCTCTTTATTCTACGAGCAGTACTTC. Amino acid sequence: CASSFRQAISLFYEQYF.

The sample holds many counts of this clonotype. The chain couples TRBV6-6 to TRBJ1-2; D unresolved. This CDR3 has 13 amino acids. V was trimmed by 2 bases and J by 4 bases, leaving 8 bases between them. Germline V gene data show CDR1 as MNHNY and CDR2 as SVGAGI (reference sequence). The CDR3 DNA sequence: TGTGCCAGCAGTTACCTGGACCTCTATGGCTACACCTTC. Translated, it gives CASSYLDLYGYTF.

The sample holds many counts of this clonotype. This chain uses TRBV27 with TRBJ2-6; D is uncertain. This CDR3 has 15 residues. In germline, CDR1 is MNHEY, CDR2 SMNVEV (reference sequence). Trimming took 7 bases from V and 0 from J, leaving 10 bases between them. The CDR3: CASTPLVSGANVLTF. In DNA, the CDR3 is TGTGCCAGCACCCCGTTAGTCTCTGGGGCCAACGTCCTGACTTTC.

In this sample, this clonotype turned up many times. V is TRBV4-1 and J is TRBJ2-5, with D hard to call. Germline V gene lookup returns CDR1 MGHRA and CDR2 YSYEKL. CDR3 length equals 14 residues. Trimming removed 0 bases from V and 5 bases from J, with 10 bases in between. CDR3 residues: CASSQDPVAETQYF. Written as DNA, the CDR3 is TGCGCCAGCAGCCAAGATCCGGTGGCCGAGACCCAGTACTTC.

This clonotype was seen ten or more times. The chain is built from TRBV7-2 and TRBJ2-5; D gene ambiguous. The CDR3 loop spans 14 amino acids. Germline CDR1 is SGHTA and CDR2 is FQGNSA. Between the trimmed V and J ends, which lost 2 bases and 2 bases, there was a span of 9 bases. The CDR3, as DNA: TGTGCCAGCAGCTTACAGGTGAAACAAGAGACCCAGTACTTC. Its translation: CASSLQVKQETQYF.

This clonotype showed up many times. The chain employs TRBV27 and TRBJ2-5; D perhaps matches TRBD1 (6 bases). Germline values: CDR1 MNHEY, CDR2 SMNVEV (reference sequence). Trimming took 3 bases from V and 0 from J, leaving 11 bases between them. The CDR3 sequence is 15 residues long. CDR3 sequence: CASSFLGTNQETQYF. The CDR3 nucleotides read TGTGCCAGCAGTTTCCTTGGGACAAACCAAGAGACCCAGTACTTC.

The sample holds many counts of this clonotype. The rearrangement links TRBV18 to TRBJ2-1; TRBD1 or TRBD2 may be the D gene (6 bases each). Trimming shortened V by 4 bases and J by 7 bases, and 23 bases separated the two germline ends. The germline V gene encodes CDR1 KGHSH and CDR2 LQKENI. The CDR3 is 17 amino acids. CDR3 amino acids: CASSRGPPGGGQNEQFF. The CDR3 DNA follows: TGTGCCAGCTCACGAGGTCCCCCCGGGGGCGGTCAGAATGAGCAGTTCTTC.

The chain joins TRBV3-1 to TRBJ2-7; TRBD2 matches at 7 bases. The germline gives CDR1 LGHDT, CDR2 YNNKEL (reference sequence). V dropped 4 bases and J dropped 2; count of bases not matched to a gene: 5. The CDR3 totals 14 residues. The DNA for the CDR3 is TGTGCCAGCAGCCCCTTTGGGGGGGCCTACGAGCAGTACTTC. Protein: CASSPFGGAYEQYF.